This T cell receptor (beta chain) is from a study of CDR3 diversity in severe acne. This CDR3 contains 16 residues. The germline V gene has CDR1 MGHDK and CDR2 SYGVNS. TCRdb used MiXCR to reprocess the PCR reads, holding one entry per CDR3 protein. Among roughly 93,000 distinct CDR3 sequences listed, roughly 49% were seen once. A remark on this clonotype: This could be a read error, since a much larger clone is one nucleotide away.

Sequencing was carried out using blood. J is TRBJ2-5 and V is TRBV25-1; 7 bases line up with TRBD1. The receptor was derived from a male donor with severe acne vulgaris. CDR3 loop: CAGSGIRQGWEETQYF. DNA of the CDR3: TGTGCCGGCAGTGGGATCAGACAGGGTTGGGAAGAGACCCAGTACTTC.